Listed below are T cell receptor beta chains from one sample, sequenced in a study of blood T cell repertoires in COVID-19. Assay used: immunoSEQ multiplex PCR; TCRdb lists only in-frame clones, some missing. The sample has about 85,000 clones, around 90% seen once. Specimen: peripheral blood. The receptors come from a man aged 60 to 69 with acute or convalescent COVID-19. CDR3s include the opening cysteine and the closing phenylalanine or tryptophan. A D gene is named only where the DNA matches it firmly. A row's size may be missing; if present it is once, few, many or a size class.

clone_size j_call v_call d_call cdr3_aa cdr3_nt
. TRBJ1-3 TRBV5-6 TRBD1 CASSYQGARNTIYF TGTGCCAGCAGCTACCAGGGGGCGAGAAACACCATATATTTT
few TRBJ2-1 TRBV30 . CAWSVRGNEQFF TGTGCCTGGAGTGTCCGGGGGAATGAGCAGTTCTTC
. TRBJ2-3 TRBV24-1 TRBD2 CATSEGLGRVDTQYF TGTGCCACCAGTGAGGGACTAGGCCGGGTCGATACGCAGTATTTT
. TRBJ1-1 TRBV7-8 . CASSSSRGSTEAFF TGTGCCAGCAGCTCCTCTCGGGGAAGCACTGAAGCTTTCTTT
. TRBJ2-1 TRBV4-2 . CASSHPIDAAPALVEQFF TGTGCCAGCAGCCACCCTATCGACGCGGCCCCCGCCCTTGTGGAGCAGTTCTTC
. TRBJ2-3 TRBV7-9 . CASSPVGAGTDTQYF TGTGCCAGCAGCCCGGTGGGGGCGGGCACAGATACGCAGTATTTT
. TRBJ1-2 TRBV7-9 TRBD1 CASSSGGDGGYTF TGTGCCAGCAGCTCAGGGGGCGACGGGGGCTACACCTTC
. TRBJ1-5 TRBV2 TRBD1 CASSEAVWDRVNQPQHF TGTGCCAGCAGTGAAGCGGTTTGGGACAGGGTTAATCAGCCCCAGCATTTT
. TRBJ2-5 TRBV2 TRBD1 CASSASSRTGGTAQYF TGTGCCAGCAGTGCTTCCTCACGGACAGGGGGTACCGCCCAGTACTTC
. TRBJ1-1 TRBV28 . CASSTSSMNTEAFF TGTGCCAGCAGTACCTCGTCTATGAACACTGAAGCTTTCTTT
. TRBJ1-1 TRBV6-2/TRBV6-3 . CASSWGGLNTEAFF TGTGCCAGCAGTTGGGGGGGCCTGAACACTGAAGCTTTCTTT
few TRBJ2-7 TRBV18 TRBD2 CASSSGGIAGEEQYF TGTGCCAGCTCATCGGGTGGGATAGCGGGGGAAGAGCAGTACTTC
. TRBJ2-3 TRBV4-3 TRBD2 CASSQELAGGPYTQYF TGCGCCAGCAGCCAAGAGCTAGCGGGGGGGCCGTATACGCAGTATTTT
. TRBJ1-1 TRBV6-5 . CAIQSLNTEAFF TGTGCCATACAGAGTCTGAACACTGAAGCTTTCTTT
few TRBJ1-3 TRBV5-6 . CASSLERGKSGNTIYF TGTGCCAGCAGCTTGGAGCGGGGAAAGTCTGGAAACACCATATATTTT
few TRBJ2-7 TRBV5-4 TRBD2 CASSVSSGSSYEQYF TGTGCCAGCAGCGTGTCTAGCGGGAGCTCCTACGAGCAGTACTTC
. TRBJ2-7 TRBV6-5 . CASLGRQLIYEQYF TGTGCCAGCTTAGGTAGACAATTAATCTACGAGCAGTACTTC
. TRBJ2-2 TRBV9 . CASSVAYRDTGELFF TGTGCCAGCAGCGTAGCATACAGGGACACCGGGGAGCTGTTTTTT
. TRBJ2-7 TRBV5-6 TRBD1 CASSPGQGVYEQYF TGTGCCAGCAGCCCAGGACAGGGTGTCTACGAGCAGTACTTC
. TRBJ1-1 TRBV7-2 . CASSPAGDADTEAFF TGTGCCAGCAGCCCTGCTGGAGATGCGGACACTGAAGCTTTCTTT
. TRBJ1-2 TRBV7-8 . CASSRTKTVSNYGYTF TGTGCCAGCAGCCGGACCAAGACAGTTAGTAACTATGGCTACACCTTC
once TRBJ1-1 TRBV3-1/TRBV3-2 . CATTGFTEAFF TGTGCCACCACAGGGTTCACTGAAGCTTTCTTT
. TRBJ1-2 TRBV27 . CASSLSAGAGYTF TGTGCCAGCAGTTTATCAGCAGGGGCTGGCTACACCTTC
. TRBJ2-7 TRBV9 TRBD2 CASSPGTSGGAWMGEQYF TGTGCCAGCAGCCCGGGGACTAGCGGGGGGGCCTGGATGGGCGAGCAGTACTTC
. TRBJ2-2 TRBV4-1 . CASSLTRSTGELFF TGCGCCAGCAGCCTTACTAGGAGTACCGGGGAGCTGTTTTTT
. TRBJ1-4 TRBV13 TRBD1 CASSDADRANEKLFF TGTGCCAGCAGCGACGCGGACAGGGCTAATGAAAAACTGTTTTTT
. TRBJ2-3 TRBV6-2/TRBV6-3 TRBD2 CASSSAGGKDTQYF TGTGCCAGCAGTTCGGCGGGGGGCAAAGATACGCAGTATTTT
. TRBJ2-7 TRBV12-3/TRBV12-4 TRBD1 CASSRDSSYEQYF TGTGCCAGCAGCCGGGACAGCTCCTACGAGCAGTACTTC
. TRBJ1-1 TRBV18 . CASSPLGRFEAFF TGTGCCAGCTCACCACTGGGCAGGTTTGAAGCTTTCTTT
. TRBJ1-2 TRBV10-3 TRBD1 CAISRGEGQSYGYTF TGTGCCATCAGCCGGGGTGAGGGACAGAGCTATGGCTACACCTTC
. TRBJ1-4 TRBV12-3/TRBV12-4 . CASSPGQRGKLFF TGTGCCAGCAGTCCCGGACAGAGGGGAAAACTGTTTTTT